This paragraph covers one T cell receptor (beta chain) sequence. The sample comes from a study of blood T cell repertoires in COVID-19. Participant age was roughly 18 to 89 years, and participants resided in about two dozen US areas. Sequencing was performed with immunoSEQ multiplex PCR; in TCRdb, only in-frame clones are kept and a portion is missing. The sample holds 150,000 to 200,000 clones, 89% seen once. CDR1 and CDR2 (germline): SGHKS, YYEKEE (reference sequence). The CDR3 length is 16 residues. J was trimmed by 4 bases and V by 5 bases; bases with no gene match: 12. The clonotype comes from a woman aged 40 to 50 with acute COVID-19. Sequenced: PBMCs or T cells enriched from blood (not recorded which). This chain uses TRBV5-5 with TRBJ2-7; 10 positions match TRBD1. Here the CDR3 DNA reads TGTGCCAGCAGTCGCCGCGCACCGGGACAGGGGTACGAGCAGTACTTC. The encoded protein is CASSRRAPGQGYEQYF.